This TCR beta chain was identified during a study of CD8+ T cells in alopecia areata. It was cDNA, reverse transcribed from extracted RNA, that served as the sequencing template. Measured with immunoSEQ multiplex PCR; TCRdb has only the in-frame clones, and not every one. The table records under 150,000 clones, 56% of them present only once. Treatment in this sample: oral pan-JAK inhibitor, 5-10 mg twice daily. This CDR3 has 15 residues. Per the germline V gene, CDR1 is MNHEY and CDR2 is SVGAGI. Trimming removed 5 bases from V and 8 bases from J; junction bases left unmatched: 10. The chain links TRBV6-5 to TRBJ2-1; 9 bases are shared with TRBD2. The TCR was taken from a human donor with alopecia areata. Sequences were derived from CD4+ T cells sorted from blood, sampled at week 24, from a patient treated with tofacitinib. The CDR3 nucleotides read TGTGCCAGCAGTCCCCCGGCGGGGGGGAACTATGAGCAGTTCTTC. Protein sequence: CASSPPAGGNYEQFF.